The present T cell receptor beta chain was sequenced within a study of T cells in Graves' hyperthyroidism and ophthalmopathy. Study-wide points: Ophthalmopathy was distinguished from stable hyperthyroidism by 13 V-J signatures.

In regard to this clonotype: Antigen: not known.

V was cut by 7 bases and J by 2 bases, with 6 bases left in between. In germline, CDR1 is MNHEY, CDR2 SVGEGT. The CDR3 loop spans 12 amino acids. From RNA transcripts, TCR beta CDR3 regions were amplified. In the first-round RT-PCR of the TCR CDR3, the HTBI primer set was used. TCRdb re-derived calls from the multiplex PCR reads in MiXCR, one entry per CDR3 protein. The table records over 300,000 distinct CDR3 sequences, around 13% of them present only once. Material: blood. The genes are TRBV6-2 or TRBV6-3 and TRBJ1-5; the D gene is possibly TRBD1 (6 bases). The TCR comes from a woman in her sixties or seventies with Graves' hyperthyroidism. The CDR3 protein is CASKGGNQPQHF. The CDR3 nucleotides read TGTGCCAGCAAGGGGGGCAATCAGCCCCAGCATTTT.